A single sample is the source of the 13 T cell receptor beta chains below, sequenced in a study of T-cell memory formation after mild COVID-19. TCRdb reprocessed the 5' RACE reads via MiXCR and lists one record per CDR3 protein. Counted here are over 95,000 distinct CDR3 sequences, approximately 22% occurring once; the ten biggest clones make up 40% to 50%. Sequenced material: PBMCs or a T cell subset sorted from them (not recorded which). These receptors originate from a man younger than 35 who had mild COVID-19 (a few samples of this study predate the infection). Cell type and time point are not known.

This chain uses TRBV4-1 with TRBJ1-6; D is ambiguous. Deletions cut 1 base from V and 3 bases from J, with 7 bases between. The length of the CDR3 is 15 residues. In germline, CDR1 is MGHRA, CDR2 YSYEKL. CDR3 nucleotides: TGCGCCAGCAGCCAAGGGGCCTTCTATAATTCACCCCTCCACTTT. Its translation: CASSQGAFYNSPLHF.

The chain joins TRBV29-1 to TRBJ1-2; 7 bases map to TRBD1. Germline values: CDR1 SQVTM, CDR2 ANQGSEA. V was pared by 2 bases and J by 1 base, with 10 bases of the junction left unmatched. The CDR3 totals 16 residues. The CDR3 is CSVEPRTGEYNYGYTF. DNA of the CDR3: TGCAGCGTTGAACCTCGAACAGGGGAATATAACTATGGCTACACCTTC.

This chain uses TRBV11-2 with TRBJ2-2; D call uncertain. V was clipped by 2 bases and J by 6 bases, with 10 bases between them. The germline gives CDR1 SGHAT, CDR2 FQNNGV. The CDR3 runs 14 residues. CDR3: CASSLKGSAGELFF. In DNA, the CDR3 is TGTGCCAGCAGCTTAAAGGGAAGCGCCGGGGAGCTGTTTTTT. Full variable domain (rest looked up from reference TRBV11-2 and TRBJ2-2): EAGVAQSPRYKIIEKRQSVAFWCNPISGHATLYWYQQILGQGPKLLIQFQNNGVVDDSQLPKDRFSAERLKGVDSTLKIQPAKLEDSAVYLCASSLKGSAGELFFGEGSRLTVL.

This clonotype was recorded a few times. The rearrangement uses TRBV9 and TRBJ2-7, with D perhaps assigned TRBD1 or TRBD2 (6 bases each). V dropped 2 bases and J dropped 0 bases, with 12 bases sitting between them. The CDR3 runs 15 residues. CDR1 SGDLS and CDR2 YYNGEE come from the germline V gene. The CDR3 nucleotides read TGTGCCAGCAGCGTCTCGGGGGCGAGCTCCTACGAGCAGTACTTC. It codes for CASSVSGASSYEQYF.

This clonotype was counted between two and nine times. The CDR3 here is CSARDWTGSLLSGANVLTF. For the CDR3, the DNA is TGCAGTGCTAGAGACTGGACAGGGTCTCTCCTCTCTGGGGCCAACGTCCTGACTTTC. V usage is TRBV20-1 and J usage is TRBJ2-6; 8 bases align to TRBD1. Per germline, CDR1 DFQATT and CDR2 SNEGSKA (reference sequence). This CDR3 region has 19 residues. The ends lost 0 bases at V and 0 bases at J; junction bases unmatched: 10.

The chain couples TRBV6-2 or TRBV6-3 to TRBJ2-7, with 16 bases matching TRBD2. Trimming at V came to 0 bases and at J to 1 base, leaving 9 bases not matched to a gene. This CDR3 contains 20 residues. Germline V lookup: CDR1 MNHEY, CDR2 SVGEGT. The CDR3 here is CASSYSTTGTSGGASYEQYF. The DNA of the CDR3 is TGTGCCAGCAGTTACTCGACTACTGGGACTAGCGGGGGGGCTTCCTACGAGCAGTACTTC.

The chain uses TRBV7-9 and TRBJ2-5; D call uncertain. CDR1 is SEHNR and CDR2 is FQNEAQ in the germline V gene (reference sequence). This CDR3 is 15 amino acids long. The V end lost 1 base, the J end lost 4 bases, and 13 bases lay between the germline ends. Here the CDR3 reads CASSLGAGTVETQYF. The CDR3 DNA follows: TGTGCCAGCAGCTTAGGGGCAGGCACGGTAGAGACCCAGTACTTC.

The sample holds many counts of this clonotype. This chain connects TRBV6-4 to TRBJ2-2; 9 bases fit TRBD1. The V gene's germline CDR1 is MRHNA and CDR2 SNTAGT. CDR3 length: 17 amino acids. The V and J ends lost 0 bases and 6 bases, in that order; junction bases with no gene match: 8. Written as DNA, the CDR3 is TGTGCCAGCAGTGACTCGACCGAACAGGGGGCGGCCGGGGAGCTGTTTTTT. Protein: CASSDSTEQGAAGELFF.

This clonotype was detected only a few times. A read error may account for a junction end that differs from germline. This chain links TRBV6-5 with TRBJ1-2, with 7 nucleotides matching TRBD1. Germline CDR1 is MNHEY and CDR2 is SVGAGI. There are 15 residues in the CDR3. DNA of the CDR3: TGTGCCAGCAGCCCGACCCTGACAGGGTCGGATGGCTACGCCTTC. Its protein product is CASSPTLTGSDGYAF.

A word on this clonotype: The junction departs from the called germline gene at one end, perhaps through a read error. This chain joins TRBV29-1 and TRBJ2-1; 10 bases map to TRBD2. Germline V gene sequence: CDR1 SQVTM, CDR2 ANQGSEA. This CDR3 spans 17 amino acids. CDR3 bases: TGCAGCTTTGATGGTATAGCGGGGGGTAGTTCCTACAATGAGCAGTTCTTC. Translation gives CSFDGIAGGSSYNEQFF.

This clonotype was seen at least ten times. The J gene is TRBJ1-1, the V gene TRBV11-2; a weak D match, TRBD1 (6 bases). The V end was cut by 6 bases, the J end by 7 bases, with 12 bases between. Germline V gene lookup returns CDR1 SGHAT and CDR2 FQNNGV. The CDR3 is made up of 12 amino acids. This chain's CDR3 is CASRRGRGEAFF. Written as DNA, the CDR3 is TGTGCCAGCAGGCGGGGGCGGGGTGAAGCTTTCTTT.

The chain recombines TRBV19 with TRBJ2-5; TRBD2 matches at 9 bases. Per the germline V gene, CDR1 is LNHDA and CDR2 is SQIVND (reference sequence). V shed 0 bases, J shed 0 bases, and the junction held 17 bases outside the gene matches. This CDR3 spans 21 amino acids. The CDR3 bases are TGTGCCAGTAGTATAGATCTGCCCGGGGGCCGAAGACTAGCGGACCAAGAGACCCAGTACTTC. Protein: CASSIDLPGGRRLADQETQYF.

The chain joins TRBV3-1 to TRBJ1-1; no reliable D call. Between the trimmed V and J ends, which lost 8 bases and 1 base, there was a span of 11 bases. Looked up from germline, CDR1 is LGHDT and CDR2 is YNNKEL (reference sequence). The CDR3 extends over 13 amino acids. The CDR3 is CASRPTANTEAFF. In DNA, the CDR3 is TGTGCCAGCCGACCCACCGCGAACACTGAAGCTTTCTTT.